This TCR beta chain is from a study of metastatic and nonmetastatic thyroid tumors. Study in general: The comparison covered peripheral blood and tumor or nodule tissue in malignant and benign thyroid patients.

Original handling: Using the CDR3 differences seen across clinicopathological groups, the authors built a distant-metastasis classifier for papillary thyroid cancer, which was meant to discriminate distant-metastatic patients. Using MiXCR, TCRdb re-called clones from the PCR reads. These V and J calls originate from TCRdb's pipeline instead of the authors' own analysis. The sample carries tens of thousands of clones, roughly 29% recorded once. CDR1 MGHRA and CDR2 YSYEKL come from the germline V gene. V dropped 1 base and J dropped 4; count of bases not matched to a gene: 6. This CDR3 is built from 18 residues. Findings and limits, study-wide: Relative to benign nodules, malignant thyroid tumors were reportedly characterized by significantly elevated TCR beta diversity in blood and tumor.

In its sample, this clone was seen a few times. Its matching antigen is unknown. Each patient came to thyroid surgery without any prior treatment (of any kind). The sample consisted of blood. The sequence was collected from a female donor with papillary thyroid cancer or a benign thyroid nodule (not recorded which). Some clones in this sample may be carry-over from other donors' samples. The chain joins TRBV4-1 to TRBJ2-1, with 14 bases matching TRBD2. The CDR3 loop is CASSQGLAGGAGYNEQFF. The CDR3 DNA reads TGCGCCAGCAGCCAAGGACTAGCGGGAGGGGCGGGATACAATGAGCAGTTCTTC.